This passage covers 22 T cell receptor beta chains from one sample sequenced in a study of Graves' ophthalmopathy and Graves' hyperthyroidism. Amplification of the TCR beta CDR3 regions used RNA transcripts (as template). HTBI primers were employed in first-round RT-PCR, then a second-round multiplex PCR followed. From the multiplex PCR reads, TCRdb called clonotypes with MiXCR, one entry per CDR3 protein. Counted here are about 480,000 distinct CDR3 sequences, roughly 14% occurring once; the ten biggest clones make up roughly 9.8%. Sequencing was done on a sample of blood. These receptors were taken from a woman in her thirties with Graves' ophthalmopathy.

This clonotype was seen a few times. The chain recombines TRBV14 with TRBJ1-3, with D unresolved. V lost 1 base, J lost 1 base, and 11 bases lay in between. Per germline, CDR1 SGHDN and CDR2 FVKESK. The CDR3 totals 16 residues. CDR3 loop: CASSQVGVGSGNTIYF. The CDR3 nucleotides read TGTGCCAGCAGCCAAGTTGGGGTTGGTTCTGGAAACACCATATATTTT.

This clonotype was counted many times. The chain links TRBV5-1 to TRBJ1-1; 9 bases align to TRBD1. CDR3 length: 13 residues. J was trimmed by 11 bases and V by 4 bases; bases with no gene match: 9. The germline CDR1 and CDR2 sequences are SGHRS and YFSETQ. In DNA, the CDR3 is TGCGCCAGCAGCGAGGGACAGGGCCTGGGGGCTTTCTTT. Translation gives CASSEGQGLGAFF.

This clonotype was counted many times. The chain combines TRBV12-3 or TRBV12-4 with TRBJ2-2; D might be TRBD1 (5 bases). The CDR3 sequence is 16 residues long. V was cut by 2 bases and J by 3 bases, with 13 bases left in between. The chain's CDR3 is CASSLSFTGDTGELFF. CDR3 nucleotides: TGTGCCAGCAGTTTAAGTTTTACAGGAGACACCGGGGAGCTGTTTTTT.

This clonotype was observed many times. The CDR3: CASSRLGHNTGELFF. The CDR3 DNA sequence: TGTGCCAGCAGCCGACTCGGACACAACACCGGGGAGCTGTTTTTT. The chain couples TRBV27 to TRBJ2-2; D is possibly TRBD1 (5 bases). The CDR3 sequence is 15 residues long. V gave up 6 bases and J gave up 2 bases, with 13 bases separating them. Per germline, CDR1 MNHEY and CDR2 SMNVEV (reference sequence).

This clonotype occurred many times. The genes are TRBV7-8 and TRBJ2-5, with D maybe TRBD1 (5 bases). Trimming pared 1 base from V and 0 bases from J, leaving 15 bases between. In germline, CDR1 is SGHVS, CDR2 FQNEAQ. There are 17 residues in the CDR3. CDR3 in DNA: TGTGCCAGCAGCTTAGATAGACAGAATCAGTACCAAGAGACCCAGTACTTC. It is translated as CASSLDRQNQYQETQYF.

This clonotype was observed at least ten times. This chain uses TRBV6-1 with TRBJ2-7; no reliable D call. CDR1 and CDR2 (germline): MNHNS, SASEGT. The CDR3 runs 12 residues. The V end was cut by 0 bases, the J end by 5 bases, with 5 bases between. Here the CDR3 DNA reads TGTGCCAGCAGTGAAGCAGTCCACGAGCAGTACTTC. As protein: CASSEAVHEQYF.

V and J are TRBV5-1 and TRBJ2-5; no clear D gene. The CDR3 has 12 amino acids. V was shortened by 1 base and J by 6 bases, with 7 bases between the two germline ends. Germline CDR1 and CDR2: SGHRS and YFSETQ. The CDR3 region is CASSLTLQTQYF. DNA for the CDR3: TGCGCCAGCAGCTTGACACTCCAGACCCAGTACTTC.

This clonotype occurred many times. The chain combines TRBV6-1 with TRBJ2-7; the D call may be TRBD1 or TRBD2 (7 bases each). In germline, CDR1 is MNHNS, CDR2 SASEGT. This CDR3 comprises 12 residues. Trimming took off 8 bases at V and 5 bases at J, with 13 bases between the two ends. DNA of the CDR3: TGTGCCAGCGAGTCAGGGGGGGACGAGCAGTACTTC. Translated: CASESGGDEQYF.

V usage is TRBV12-3 or TRBV12-4 and J usage is TRBJ1-1; unclear D gene. Trimming removed 7 bases at V and 5 bases at J, with 14 bases between. The CDR3 totals 13 residues. For the CDR3, the DNA is TGTGCCAGCACCCTCCGGGCGCGTACTGAAGCTTTCTTT. Translated, it gives CASTLRARTEAFF.

In this sample, this clonotype turned up many times. The V gene is TRBV6-1, the J gene TRBJ2-7, with 14 nucleotides matching TRBD2. The CDR3 runs 16 residues. J lost 1 base, V lost 7 bases, and 6 bases had no gene match. CDR1 and CDR2 (germline): MNHNS, SASEGT. In DNA form, the CDR3 reads TGTGCCAGCACCCGGACTAGCGGGGGGTCTTCCTACGAGCAGTACTTC. Translation: CASTRTSGGSSYEQYF.

This clonotype was recorded at least ten times. V and J are TRBV27 and TRBJ1-5; D not resolved. V was trimmed by 1 base and J by 4 bases, leaving 11 bases between them. Germline V CDR1 and CDR2: MNHEY, SMNVEV (reference sequence). This CDR3 comprises 15 residues. The CDR3 protein is CASSLYGAANQPQHF. CDR3 in DNA: TGTGCCAGCAGTTTATACGGAGCGGCGAATCAGCCCCAGCATTTT.

This clonotype was seen only once. This may be a read error, as it is one base from a much larger clone. This chain joins TRBV29-1 and TRBJ1-1; TRBD1 matches at 8 bases. V shed 8 bases, J shed 5 bases, and the junction held 13 bases outside the gene matches. This CDR3 region has 14 residues. The germline gives CDR1 SQVTM, CDR2 ANQGSEA. The CDR3 loop is CSSLSVRGQTEAFF. CDR3 bases: TGCAGCTCCCTTTCCGTCAGGGGGCAGACTGAAGCTTTCTTT.

This clonotype came up a few times. A single base separates this from a much larger clone, so it may be a read error. The genes are TRBV12-3 or TRBV12-4 and TRBJ2-4; D may be TRBD1 or TRBD2 (7 bases each). CDR3 length equals 14 residues. Here the CDR3 reads CTSSQQGRVNIQYF. The CDR3 bases are TGTACCAGCAGTCAACAGGGGAGGGTAAACATTCAGTACTTC.

Comments on this clonotype: A read error may produce the germline difference seen at one junction end. The chain combines TRBV11-2 with TRBJ1-5; D ambiguous. The CDR3 covers 15 residues. In germline, CDR1 is SGHAT, CDR2 FQNNGV. The CDR3 nucleotides read TGTGCCGGCAGCTTAGCTGGGGTCAGCAATCAGCCCCAGCATTTT. It translates to CAGSLAGVSNQPQHF.

This clonotype was seen ten or more times. The gene calls are TRBV5-1 and TRBJ1-1; D is perhaps TRBD1 (5 bases). V was shortened by 1 base and J by 5 bases, with 9 bases between the two germline ends. The CDR3 runs 13 residues. Germline loops: CDR1 SGHRS, CDR2 YFSETQ. The DNA for the CDR3 is TGCGCCAGCAGCTTGTCGCAGGGAACTGAAGCTTTCTTT. Protein product: CASSLSQGTEAFF.

The table lists this clonotype with many counts. CDR3 sequence (DNA): TGTGCCAGCAGTTACAGGAGAGATCGTTGGGTTAAAGACAGGGGCGAGCAGCAGTACTTC. Residues: CASSYRRDRWVKDRGEQQYF. This chain links TRBV6-2 or TRBV6-3 with TRBJ2-7; 8 nucleotides align to TRBD1. J lost 8 bases, V lost 2 bases, and 26 bases had no gene match. The CDR3 sequence is 20 residues long. The germline V gene has CDR1 MNHEY and CDR2 SVGEGT.

This chain joins TRBV6-2 or TRBV6-3 and TRBJ2-5, with 10 bases fitting TRBD2. Germline V CDR1 and CDR2: MNHEY, SVGEGT. V was clipped by 2 bases and J by 5 bases; unmatched bases: 17. The CDR3 has 19 amino acids. CDR3 coding DNA: TGTGCCAGCAGTTACCCCATCCCACAACTAGCGGGGATCCAGGAGACCCAGTACTTC. Its translation: CASSYPIPQLAGIQETQYF.

The chain recombines TRBV3-1 with TRBJ2-2; D is unclear. The CDR3 runs 17 residues. The germline V gene encodes CDR1 LGHDT and CDR2 YNNKEL (reference sequence). Trimming shortened V by 0 bases and J by 0 bases, and 11 bases separated the two germline ends. The CDR3 DNA sequence: TGTGCCAGCAGCCAAGATGTGAGTGGAGCGAACACCGGGGAGCTGTTTTTT. This translates into CASSQDVSGANTGELFF.

This clonotype was counted many times. This chain uses TRBV6-1 with TRBJ1-5, with 9 bases identical to TRBD1. This CDR3 has 15 residues. The J segment lost 2 bases and the V segment lost 6 bases, leaving 5 bases of the junction unmatched. Germline V gene lookup returns CDR1 MNHNS and CDR2 SASEGT. This CDR3 reads CASSPTGGGNQPQHF. For the CDR3, the DNA is TGTGCCAGCAGCCCGACAGGGGGGGGCAATCAGCCCCAGCATTTT.

This clonotype was seen many times. This chain uses TRBV28 with TRBJ2-7; tentative D call: TRBD2 (5 bases). There are 13 residues in the CDR3. V lost 6 bases, J lost 5 bases, and 14 bases lay in between. Germline V gene lookup returns CDR1 MDHEN and CDR2 SYDVKM. CDR3 nucleotide sequence: TGTGCCAGCAGCCCGCCCTCGGGGAACGAGCAGTACTTC. It translates to CASSPPSGNEQYF.

This clonotype was counted ten times or more. The chain is built from TRBV5-1 and TRBJ1-5; 8 nucleotides agree with TRBD1. The CDR3 has 17 residues. The ends lost 4 bases at V and 3 bases at J; junction bases unmatched: 12. CDR1 and CDR2 from the germline V gene are SGHRS and YFSETQ. The CDR3 coding sequence is TGCGCCAGCAGCCCTGACAGGACAGGGTGGGCCAATCAGCCCCAGCATTTT. Its protein is CASSPDRTGWANQPQHF.

Ten or more counts support this clonotype. This chain joins TRBV6-1 and TRBJ2-7; tentative D call: TRBD1 (6 bases). The ends were cut back, 6 bases at V and 2 bases at J, with 14 bases in the middle. Germline assignment: CDR1 MNHNS and CDR2 SASEGT. The CDR3 is 14 residues long. This CDR3 is CASRVGRGTYEQYF. DNA of the CDR3: TGTGCCAGCAGAGTGGGCAGGGGTACCTACGAGCAGTACTTC.